These 16 T cell receptor beta chains share one sample of origin, sequenced in a study of control samples from healthy donors and cancer patients. Sequenced by immunoSEQ multiplex PCR; TCRdb stores in-frame clones only, minus some. The repertoire holds some 160,000 clones, with roughly nine tenths as singletons. Input material: blood. The receptors stem from a woman aged 25-40 years in good health.

This clone was detected only once. V usage is TRBV27 and J usage is TRBJ2-1; the match to TRBD2 covers 8 bases. The CDR3 covers 16 residues. The germline CDR1 and CDR2 sequences are MNHEY and SMNVEV (reference sequence). Germline trimming cut 1 base from V and 4 bases from J; bases unmatched to any gene: 6. The CDR3 DNA follows: TGTGCCAGCAGTTTATTGTCGGGCGGGGGGTACAATGAGCAGTTCTTC. The encoded protein is CASSLLSGGGYNEQFF.

This chain connects TRBV28 to TRBJ1-1; the D gene is possibly TRBD1 (6 bases). V gave up 3 bases and J gave up 7 bases, with 12 bases separating them. This CDR3 has 13 residues. CDR1 and CDR2 (germline): MDHEN, SYDVKM. The CDR3 coding sequence is TGTGCCAGCAGTTTGAGGGGGTGGGGTGAAGCTTTCTTT. Protein sequence: CASSLRGWGEAFF.

This chain uses TRBV28 with TRBJ1-1, with D tentatively TRBD1 (5 bases). V lost 5 bases, J lost 0 bases, and 16 bases lay in between. CDR3 size: 16 residues. Looked up from germline, CDR1 is MDHEN and CDR2 is SYDVKM. In DNA, the CDR3 is TGTGCCAGCAGTCCCCGAACCGGGACCGTGAACACTGAAGCTTTCTTT. Translation: CASSPRTGTVNTEAFF.

The rearrangement links TRBV9 to TRBJ2-3; D is unresolved. Trimming cost V 0 bases and J 0 bases, with 8 bases left between them. The CDR3 is made up of 15 amino acids. Germline CDR1 is SGDLS and CDR2 is YYNGEE. In DNA, the CDR3 is TGTGCCAGCAGCGTAGAGTACACAAGCACAGATACGCAGTATTTT. Protein sequence: CASSVEYTSTDTQYF.

This clone was seen a few times. The chain joins TRBV20-1 to TRBJ2-3; no clear D. This CDR3 is 8 amino acids long. Germline values: CDR1 DFQATT, CDR2 SNEGSKA (reference sequence). Trimming pared 5 bases from V and 9 bases from J, leaving 3 bases between. DNA for the CDR3: TGCAGTGCTTCAACGCAGTATTTT. Amino acid sequence: CSASTQYF.

V and J are TRBV24-1 and TRBJ2-7; TRBD1 is a possible D gene (6 bases). The germline gives CDR1 KGHDR, CDR2 SFDVKD. Trimming took 2 bases from V and 7 from J, leaving 17 bases between them. This CDR3 region has 15 residues. The CDR3 here is CATSDSTPSQGEQYF. The DNA for the CDR3 is TGTGCCACCAGTGATTCGACGCCGTCCCAGGGGGAGCAGTACTTC.

The V call is TRBV5-1, the J call TRBJ2-5; 14 bases agree with TRBD2. This CDR3 has 16 residues. Looked up from germline, CDR1 is SGHRS and CDR2 is YFSETQ. V was pared by 4 bases and J by 4 bases, with 6 bases of the junction left unmatched. CDR3 DNA sequence: TGCGCCAGCAGCCAGGGGACTAGCGGGAGAGGAGAGACCCAGTACTTC. Translating gives CASSQGTSGRGETQYF. Supplemented by reference TRBV5-1 and TRBJ2-5, the full variable domain reads KAGVTQTPRYLIKTRGQQVTLSCSPISGHRSVSWYQQTPGQGLQFLFEYFSETQRNKGNFPGRFSGRQFSNSRSEMNVSTLELGDSALYLCASSQGTSGRGETQYFGPGTRLLVL.

V is TRBV15 and J is TRBJ1-2; TRBD1 aligns across 9 bases. The CDR3 extends over 13 amino acids. Germline V gene sequence: CDR1 LNHNV, CDR2 YYDKDF (reference sequence). The V gene end was trimmed by 4 bases and the J gene end by 5 bases; junction bases not matched to a gene: 2. CDR3 sequence: CATSKGTGYGYTF. As DNA, the CDR3 is TGTGCCACCAGCAAAGGGACAGGGTATGGCTACACCTTC.

The chain joins TRBV11-2 to TRBJ2-6; the match to TRBD2 covers 9 bases. Germline trimming cut 2 bases from V and 2 bases from J; bases unmatched to any gene: 10. Germline lookup yields CDR1 SGHAT and CDR2 FQNNGV. The CDR3 is 19 residues long. DNA of the CDR3: TGTGCCAGCAGCTTAAGGCGGGAGGGGGTTTGGGCTGGGGCCAACGTCCTGACTTTC. This sequence encodes CASSLRREGVWAGANVLTF.

V is TRBV2 and J is TRBJ2-1, with TRBD2 matching 8 bases. V was clipped by 0 bases and J by 6 bases; unmatched bases: 4. The CDR3 consists of 15 residues. Germline CDR1 is SNHLY and CDR2 is FYNNEI. The CDR3 loop reads CASSEAGLAGNEQFF. The CDR3 DNA is TGTGCCAGCAGTGAAGCGGGGCTAGCGGGCAATGAGCAGTTCTTC.

The V gene is TRBV9, the J gene TRBJ1-1; TRBD1 is a possible D gene (6 bases). The V end was cut by 4 bases, the J end by 6 bases, with 19 bases between. The CDR3 totals 15 residues. Looked up from germline, CDR1 is SGDLS and CDR2 is YYNGEE. Here the CDR3 reads CASSSTTGPGAEAFF. The CDR3 bases are TGTGCCAGCAGCTCCACCACAGGGCCCGGTGCTGAAGCTTTCTTT.

J is TRBJ2-5 and V is TRBV7-2; 7 bases map to TRBD1. In germline, CDR1 is SGHTA, CDR2 FQGNSA. V dropped 5 bases and J dropped 4; count of bases not matched to a gene: 10. The CDR3 extends over 15 amino acids. The CDR3: CASSPHQGVGETQYF. The CDR3 bases are TGTGCCAGCAGCCCCCATCAGGGGGTAGGAGAGACCCAGTACTTC.

The table lists this clone with a count of one. The chain couples TRBV6-5 to TRBJ2-2, with 8 positions matching TRBD1. V gave up 0 bases and J gave up 6 bases; unmatched junction bases: 3. Looked up from germline, CDR1 is MNHEY and CDR2 is SVGAGI. This CDR3 has 15 amino acids. Here the CDR3 reads CASSYSYRGAGELFF. The CDR3 DNA reads as TGTGCCAGCAGTTACTCGTACAGGGGGGCCGGGGAGCTGTTTTTT.

This sequence joins TRBV3-1 (or the pseudogene TRBV3-2) and TRBJ1-4; no clear D gene. This CDR3 comprises 17 residues. Trimming took 2 bases from V and 6 from J, leaving 19 bases between them. The germline V gene encodes CDR1 LGHDT and CDR2 YNNKEL (reference sequence). The CDR3 region has the DNA TGTGCCAGCAGCCAAAATTCCCCAGGAGCCGCCTATGAAAAACTGTTTTTT. The encoded protein is CASSQNSPGAAYEKLFF.

CDR3 residues: CASSLDDRARFGGNTIYF. CDR3 coding DNA: TGCGCCAGCAGCTTGGACGACAGGGCCAGGTTCGGTGGAAACACCATATATTTT. The V gene is TRBV5-1, the J gene TRBJ1-3; TRBD1 matches at 7 bases. Germline CDR1 and CDR2: SGHRS and YFSETQ. J gave up 3 bases and V 0 bases, and 12 bases lay outside the gene matches. The CDR3 extends over 18 amino acids. Full variable domain (outside the CDR3, taken from reference TRBV5-1 and TRBJ1-3): KAGVTQTPRYLIKTRGQQVTLSCSPISGHRSVSWYQQTPGQGLQFLFEYFSETQRNKGNFPGRFSGRQFSNSRSEMNVSTLELGDSALYLCASSLDDRARFGGNTIYFGEGSWLTVV.

The CDR3 loop is CASSEGLGTVVAEAFF. Written as DNA, the CDR3 is TGTGCCAGCAGTGAAGGGTTGGGGACAGTAGTCGCTGAAGCTTTCTTT. This chain uses TRBV6-1 with TRBJ1-1; 7 bases map to TRBD1. Trimming cost V 1 base and J 6 bases; bases outside gene matches: 11. The CDR3 contains 16 residues. The germline V gene has CDR1 MNHNS and CDR2 SASEGT.